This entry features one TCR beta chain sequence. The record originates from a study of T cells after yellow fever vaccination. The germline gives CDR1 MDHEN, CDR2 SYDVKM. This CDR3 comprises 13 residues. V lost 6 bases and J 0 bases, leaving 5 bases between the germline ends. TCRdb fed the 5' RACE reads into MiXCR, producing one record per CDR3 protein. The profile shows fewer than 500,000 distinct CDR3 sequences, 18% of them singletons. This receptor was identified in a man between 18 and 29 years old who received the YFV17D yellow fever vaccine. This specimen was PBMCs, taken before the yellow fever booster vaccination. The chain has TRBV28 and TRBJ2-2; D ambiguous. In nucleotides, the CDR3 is TGTGCCAGCAGGACATCGAACACCGGGGAGCTGTTTTTT. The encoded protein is CASRTSNTGELFF.